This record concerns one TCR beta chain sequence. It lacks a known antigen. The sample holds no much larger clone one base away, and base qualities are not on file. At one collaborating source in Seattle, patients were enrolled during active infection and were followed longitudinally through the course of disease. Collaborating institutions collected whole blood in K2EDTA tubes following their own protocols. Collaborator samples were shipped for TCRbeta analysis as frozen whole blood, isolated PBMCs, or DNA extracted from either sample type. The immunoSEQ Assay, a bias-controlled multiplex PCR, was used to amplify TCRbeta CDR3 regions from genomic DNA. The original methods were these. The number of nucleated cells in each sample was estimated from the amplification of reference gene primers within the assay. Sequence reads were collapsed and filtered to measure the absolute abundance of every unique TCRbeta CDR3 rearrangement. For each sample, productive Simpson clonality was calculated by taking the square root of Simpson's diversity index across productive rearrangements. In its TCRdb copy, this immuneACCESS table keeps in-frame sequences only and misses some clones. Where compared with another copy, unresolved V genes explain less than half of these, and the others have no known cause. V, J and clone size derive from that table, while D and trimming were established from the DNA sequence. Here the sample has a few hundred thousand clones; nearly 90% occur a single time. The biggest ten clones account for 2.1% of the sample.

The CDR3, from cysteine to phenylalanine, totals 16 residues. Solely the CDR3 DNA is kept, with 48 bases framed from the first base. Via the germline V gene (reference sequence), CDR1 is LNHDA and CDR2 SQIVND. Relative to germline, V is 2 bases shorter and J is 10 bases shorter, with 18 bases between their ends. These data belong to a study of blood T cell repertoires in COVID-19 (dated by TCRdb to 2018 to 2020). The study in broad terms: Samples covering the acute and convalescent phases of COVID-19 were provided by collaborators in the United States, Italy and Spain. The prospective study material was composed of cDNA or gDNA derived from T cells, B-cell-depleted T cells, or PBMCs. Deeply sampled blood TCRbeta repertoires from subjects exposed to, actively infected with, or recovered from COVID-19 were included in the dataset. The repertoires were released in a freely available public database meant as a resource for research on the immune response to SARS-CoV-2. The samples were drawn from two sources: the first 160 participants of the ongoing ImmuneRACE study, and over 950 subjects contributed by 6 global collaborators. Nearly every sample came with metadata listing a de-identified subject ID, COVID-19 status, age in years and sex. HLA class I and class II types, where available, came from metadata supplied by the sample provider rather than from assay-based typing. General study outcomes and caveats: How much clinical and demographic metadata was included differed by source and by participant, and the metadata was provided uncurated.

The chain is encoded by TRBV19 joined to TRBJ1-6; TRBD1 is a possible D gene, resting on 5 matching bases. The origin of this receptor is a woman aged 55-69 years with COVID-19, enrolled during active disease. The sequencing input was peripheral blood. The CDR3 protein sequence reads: CASSINPPGLGSPLHF. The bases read TGTGCCAGTAGTATAAATCCTCCAGGGCTAGGCTCACCCCTCCACTTT. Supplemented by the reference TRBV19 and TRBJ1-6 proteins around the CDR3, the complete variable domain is DGGITQSPKYLFRKEGQNVTLSCEQNLNHDAMYWYRQDPGQGLRLIYYSQIVNDFQKGDIAEGYSVSREKKESFPLTVTSAQKNPTAFYLCASSINPPGLGSPLHFGNGTRLTVT.